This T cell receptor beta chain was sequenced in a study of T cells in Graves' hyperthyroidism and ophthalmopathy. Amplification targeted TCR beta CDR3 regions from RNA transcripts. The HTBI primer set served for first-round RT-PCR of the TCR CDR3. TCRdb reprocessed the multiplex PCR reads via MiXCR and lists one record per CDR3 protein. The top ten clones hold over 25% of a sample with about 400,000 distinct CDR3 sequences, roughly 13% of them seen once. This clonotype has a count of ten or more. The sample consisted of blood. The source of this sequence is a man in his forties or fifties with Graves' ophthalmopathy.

The CDR3 protein is CASSLELATYEQYF. In DNA, the CDR3 is TGTGCCAGCAGCTTAGAACTAGCCACCTACGAGCAGTACTTC. The chain has TRBV11-2 and TRBJ2-7; D is perhaps TRBD2 (6 bases). The germline V gene has CDR1 SGHAT and CDR2 FQNNGV. V was shortened by 0 bases and J by 2 bases, with 8 bases between the two germline ends. The CDR3 contains 14 residues.